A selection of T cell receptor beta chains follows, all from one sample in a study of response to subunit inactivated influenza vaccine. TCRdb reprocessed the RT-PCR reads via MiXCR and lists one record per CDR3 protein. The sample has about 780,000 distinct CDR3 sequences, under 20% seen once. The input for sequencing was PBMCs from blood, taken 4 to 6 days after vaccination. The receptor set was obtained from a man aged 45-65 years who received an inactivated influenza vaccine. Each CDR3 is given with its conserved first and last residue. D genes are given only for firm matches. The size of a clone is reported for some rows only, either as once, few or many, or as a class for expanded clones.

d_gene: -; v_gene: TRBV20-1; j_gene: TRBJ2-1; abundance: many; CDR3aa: CSARPGFALGNEQFF; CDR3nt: TGCAGTGCTCGGCCAGGGTTCGCTCTAGGGAATGAGCAGTTCTTC
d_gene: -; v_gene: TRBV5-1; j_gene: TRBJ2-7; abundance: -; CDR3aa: CASSLGYQWSSYEQYF; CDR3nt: TGCGCCAGCAGCTTGGGGTACCAATGGAGCTCCTACGAGCAGTACTTC
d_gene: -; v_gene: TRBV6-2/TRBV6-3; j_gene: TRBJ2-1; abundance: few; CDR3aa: CASWLGTRGNEQFF; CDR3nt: TGTGCCAGCTGGCTGGGGACACGGGGAAATGAGCAGTTCTTC
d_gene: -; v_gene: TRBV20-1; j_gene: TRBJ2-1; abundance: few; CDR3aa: CSARGVRDPNNEQFF; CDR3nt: TGCAGTGCTAGGGGAGTCCGGGACCCCAACAATGAGCAGTTCTTC
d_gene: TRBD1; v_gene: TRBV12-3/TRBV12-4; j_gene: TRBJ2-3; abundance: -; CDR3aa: CASSLLRGRGTDTQYF; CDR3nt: TGTGCCAGCAGTCTCCTCAGGGGGCGCGGCACAGATACGCAGTATTTT
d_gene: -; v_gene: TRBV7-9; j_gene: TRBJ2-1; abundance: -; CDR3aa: CASRLGGGEVNEQFF; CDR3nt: TGTGCCAGCAGATTAGGGGGAGGGGAGGTCAATGAGCAGTTCTTC
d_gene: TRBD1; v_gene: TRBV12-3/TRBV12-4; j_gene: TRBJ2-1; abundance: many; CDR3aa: CASSPPNRGSDNEQFF; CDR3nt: TGTGCCAGCAGTCCACCCAACAGGGGGTCCGACAATGAGCAGTTCTTC
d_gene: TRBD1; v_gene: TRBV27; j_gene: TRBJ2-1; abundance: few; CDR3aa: CASPDRGNEQFF; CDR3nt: TGTGCCAGCCCGGACAGGGGGAATGAGCAGTTCTTC
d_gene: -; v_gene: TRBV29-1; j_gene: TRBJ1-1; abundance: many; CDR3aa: CSAGTVNTEAFF; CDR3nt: TGCAGTGCCGGGACGGTGAACACTGAAGCTTTCTTT
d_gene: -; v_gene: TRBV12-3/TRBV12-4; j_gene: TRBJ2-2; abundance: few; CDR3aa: CASSNPRNTGELFF; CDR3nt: TGTGCCAGCAGTAATCCCCGGAACACCGGGGAGCTGTTTTTT
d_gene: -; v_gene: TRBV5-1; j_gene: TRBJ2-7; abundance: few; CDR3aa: CASSPYDAYYEQYF; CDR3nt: TGCGCCAGCAGCCCATACGACGCCTACTACGAGCAGTACTTC
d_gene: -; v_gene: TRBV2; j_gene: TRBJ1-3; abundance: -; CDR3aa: CASSEIRTSGNTIYF; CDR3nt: TGTGCCAGCAGTGAAATTCGTACCTCTGGAAACACCATATATTTT
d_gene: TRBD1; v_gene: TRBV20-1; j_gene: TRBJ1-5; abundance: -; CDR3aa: CSARDRDRGRNQPQHF; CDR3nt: TGCAGTGCTAGAGATCGGGACAGGGGGCGGAATCAGCCCCAGCATTTT
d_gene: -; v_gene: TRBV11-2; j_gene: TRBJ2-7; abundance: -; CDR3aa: CASSLVTNAYEQYF; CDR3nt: TGTGCCAGCAGCTTAGTCACCAACGCCTACGAGCAGTACTTC
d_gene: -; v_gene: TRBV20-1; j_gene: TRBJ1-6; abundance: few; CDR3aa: CSASLSTTSALHF; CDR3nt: TGCAGTGCTAGCCTTTCGACTACTTCGGCCCTCCACTTT
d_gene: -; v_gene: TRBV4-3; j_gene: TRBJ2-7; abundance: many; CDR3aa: CASSQDRGAFYEQYF; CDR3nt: TGCGCCAGCAGCCAAGATCGGGGGGCCTTCTACGAGCAGTACTTC
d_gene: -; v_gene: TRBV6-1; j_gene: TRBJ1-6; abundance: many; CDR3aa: CASSLDNRNSPLHF; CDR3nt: TGTGCCAGCAGCTTGGACAATCGTAATTCACCCCTCCACTTT
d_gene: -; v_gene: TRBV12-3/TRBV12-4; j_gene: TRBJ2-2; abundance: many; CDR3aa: CASSVTGELFF; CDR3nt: TGTGCCAGCAGCGTAACCGGGGAGCTGTTTTTT
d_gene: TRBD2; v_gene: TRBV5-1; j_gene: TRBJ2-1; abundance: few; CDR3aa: CASSSTGLANEQFF; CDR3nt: TGCGCCAGCAGCTCGACCGGACTAGCCAATGAGCAGTTCTTC
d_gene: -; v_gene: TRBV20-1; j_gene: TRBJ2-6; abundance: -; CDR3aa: CSANMSLANVLTF; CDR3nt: TGCAGTGCTAATATGTCTCTGGCCAACGTCCTGACTTTC
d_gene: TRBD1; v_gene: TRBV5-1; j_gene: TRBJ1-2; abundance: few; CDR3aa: CASSSTGGLERGYTF; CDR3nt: TGCGCCAGCAGCTCGACAGGGGGCCTGGAGAGGGGCTACACCTTC
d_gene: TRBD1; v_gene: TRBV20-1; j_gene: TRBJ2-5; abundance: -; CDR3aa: CSARGLDTGTQYF; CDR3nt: TGCAGTGCCAGGGGGCTAGACACGGGGACCCAGTACTTC
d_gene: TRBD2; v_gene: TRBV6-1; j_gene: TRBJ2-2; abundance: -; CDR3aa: CASRKGLVSTGELFF; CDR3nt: TGTGCCAGCAGGAAGGGACTAGTTTCCACCGGGGAGCTGTTTTTT
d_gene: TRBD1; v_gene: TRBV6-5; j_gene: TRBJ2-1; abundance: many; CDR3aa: CASSYHDRGSEQFF; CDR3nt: TGTGCCAGCAGTTACCATGACAGGGGCAGTGAGCAGTTCTTC
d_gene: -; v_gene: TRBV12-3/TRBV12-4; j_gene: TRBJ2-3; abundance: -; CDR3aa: CATGEVSDTQYF; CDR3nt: TGTGCCACAGGAGAGGTTTCAGATACGCAGTATTTT
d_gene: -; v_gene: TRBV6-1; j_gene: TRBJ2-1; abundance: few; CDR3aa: CATTKVGARGEQFF; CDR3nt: TGTGCCACGACCAAGGTGGGGGCCAGGGGTGAGCAGTTCTTC
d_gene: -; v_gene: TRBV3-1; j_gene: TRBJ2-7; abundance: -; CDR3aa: CASSHDYEQYF; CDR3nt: TGTGCCAGCAGCCATGACTACGAGCAGTACTTC
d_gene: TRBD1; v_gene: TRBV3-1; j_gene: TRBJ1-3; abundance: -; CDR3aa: CASSQGQGGGNTIYF; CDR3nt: TGTGCCAGCAGCCAAGGACAGGGCGGTGGAAACACCATATATTTT